The 10 T cell receptor beta chains listed next were all sequenced from one sample in a study of blood T cells in healthy people across ages. A second PCR of about 7 to 11 cycles used a sample-barcoded 5' primer and a J-beta primer mix. One entry per CDR3 protein, called by TCRdb with MiXCR from the 5' RACE reads. This sample has 1.5 million to 1.9 million distinct CDR3 sequences, with approximately 43% found just once. Specimen: blood. These receptors were collected from a woman between 18 and 29 years old in good health.

This clonotype was recorded many times. The gene calls are TRBV7-2 and TRBJ1-6; 7 bases are a match to TRBD1. With V trimmed by 10 bases and J by 7 bases, 1 base remained unmatched. Germline values: CDR1 SGHTA, CDR2 FQGNSA. This CDR3 is 11 amino acids long. CDR3 sequence (DNA): TGTGCCACAGGGGGAAATTCACCCCTCCACTTT. Its translation is CATGGNSPLHF.

V and J are TRBV12-3 or TRBV12-4 and TRBJ2-1; unclear D gene. Between the trimmed V and J ends, which lost 4 bases and 12 bases, there was a span of 10 bases. The CDR3 totals 11 residues. The CDR3 sequence: CASSYSERQFF. The DNA of the CDR3 is TGTGCCAGCAGTTACAGTGAAAGGCAGTTCTTC.

The rearrangement uses TRBV24-1 and TRBJ2-7; TRBD1 might be the D (5 bases). Trimming removed 4 bases at V and 2 bases at J, with 11 bases between. The germline V gene has CDR1 KGHDR and CDR2 SFDVKD. The CDR3 spans 14 residues. The CDR3, as DNA: TGTGCCACCAGTGAGCAGGGCCTACCCTACGAGCAGTACTTC. This codes for CATSEQGLPYEQYF.

V gene TRBV27 combines with J gene TRBJ2-5, with 10 bases that match TRBD2. V dropped 0 bases and J dropped 5; count of bases not matched to a gene: 3. Germline CDR1 reads MNHEY; CDR2 reads SMNVEV (reference sequence). The CDR3 contains 15 residues. CDR3 sequence reads: CASSLSSGRAETQYF. The CDR3 DNA follows: TGTGCCAGCAGTTTATCGAGCGGGAGGGCGGAGACCCAGTACTTC.

This clonotype was seen a few times. The chain has TRBV5-6 and TRBJ2-3, with D perhaps given as TRBD1 or TRBD2 (5 bases each). CDR1 and CDR2 (germline): SGHDT, YYEEEE. V shed 1 base and J shed 1 base, with 13 bases lying between them. This CDR3 comprises 16 residues. Written as DNA, the CDR3 is TGTGCCAGCAGCTTGCTCCGGGGCCAGCGCACAGATACGCAGTATTTT. Translating gives CASSLLRGQRTDTQYF.

The rearrangement joins TRBV3-1 to TRBJ1-6, with 10 nucleotides matching TRBD1. The trim removed 4 bases at V and 6 bases at J, leaving 3 bases unmatched. The CDR3 length is 15 residues. CDR1 and CDR2 (germline): LGHDT, YNNKEL (reference sequence). The CDR3 bases are TGTGCCAGCAGCCTTGGACAGGGGGTTAATTCACCCCTCCACTTT. As protein: CASSLGQGVNSPLHF.

Of note for this clonotype: One end of the junction is discordant with germline, which a read error may explain. J is TRBJ1-2 and V is TRBV27, with 12 bases lining up with TRBD1. Germline CDR1 and CDR2: MNHEY and SMNVEV (reference sequence). The CDR3 sequence is 16 residues long. The CDR3 is CAGSAIGTGGDYGYTF. The DNA for the CDR3 is TGTGCCGGCAGTGCGATCGGGACAGGGGGCGATTATGGCTACACCTTC.

The chain links TRBV4-1 to TRBJ2-7, with D tentatively TRBD1 (6 bases). Germline CDR1 reads MGHRA; CDR2 reads YSYEKL. The CDR3 runs to 15 residues. Trimming cost V 3 bases and J 2 bases, with 14 bases left between them. The CDR3 DNA reads TGCGCCAGCAGCCAGGGGGCAGGCAGTACCTACGAGCAGTACTTC. Its translation is CASSQGAGSTYEQYF.

V usage is TRBV20-1 and J usage is TRBJ1-1; possible D gene TRBD1, 5 bases. Looked up from germline, CDR1 is DFQATT and CDR2 is SNEGSKA (reference sequence). The CDR3 runs to 13 residues. V was shortened by 6 bases and J by 0 bases, with 11 bases between the two germline ends. The CDR3 region is CSAMGPMNTEAFF. In nucleotides, the CDR3 is TGCAGTGCAATGGGACCCATGAACACTGAAGCTTTCTTT.

CDR3 DNA sequence: TGTGCCAGCAGACCCGGACTAGTTGACATTCAGTACTTC. This codes for CASRPGLVDIQYF. This chain uses TRBV6-2 or TRBV6-3 with TRBJ2-4; 7 nucleotides align to TRBD2. CDR1 and CDR2 (germline): MNHEY, SVGEGT. Trimming cost V 6 bases and J 8 bases; bases outside gene matches: 7. This CDR3 has 13 residues.